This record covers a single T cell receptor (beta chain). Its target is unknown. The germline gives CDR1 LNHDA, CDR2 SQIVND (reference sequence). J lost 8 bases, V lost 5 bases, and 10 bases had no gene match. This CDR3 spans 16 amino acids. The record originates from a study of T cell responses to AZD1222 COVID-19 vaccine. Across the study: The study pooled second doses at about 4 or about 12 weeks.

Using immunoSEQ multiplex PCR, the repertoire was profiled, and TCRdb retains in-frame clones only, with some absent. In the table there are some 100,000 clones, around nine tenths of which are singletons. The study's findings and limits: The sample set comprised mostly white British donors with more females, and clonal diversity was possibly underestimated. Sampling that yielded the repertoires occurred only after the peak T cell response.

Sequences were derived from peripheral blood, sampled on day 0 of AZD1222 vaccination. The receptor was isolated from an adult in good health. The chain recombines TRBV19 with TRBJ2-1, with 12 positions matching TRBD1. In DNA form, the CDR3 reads TGTGCCAGTAGTGCTCCCGGGACAGGGGGCATCGATGAGCAGTTCTTC. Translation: CASSAPGTGGIDEQFF.